Below, one T cell receptor (beta chain) is given with its context. The antigen is undetermined. A multiplex PCR was run with 60 Vbeta primers and 13 Jbeta primers. The data were produced by immunoSEQ multiplex PCR, yet TCRdb's version contains in-frame clones alone and is incomplete. Counted here are 120,000 or so clones, 75% to 85% occurring once; the ten biggest clones make up about 8.3%. Germline CDR1 LGHNA, CDR2 YNFKEQ. The length of the CDR3 is 16 residues. Trimming removed 4 bases from V and 1 base from J, with 14 bases in between. These data originate in a study of cytomegalovirus exposure and HLA in healthy donors. Study-level findings and limits: When analyzed later, a missense DCLRE1C variant was found to be linked to TCR beta V- and J-gene trimming. Researchers left out some V segments, among them TRBV6-2 and TRBV6-3, as indistinguishable. Reportedly, TCR beta sequences accurately predicted HLA-A and HLA-B alleles in most subjects. There were several of the most significant clusters that appeared linked to common viral pathogens in a later analysis.

This receptor was taken from a woman between 50 and 59 years old in good health and CMV-seropositive. V and J are TRBV4-2 and TRBJ1-5, with D perhaps TRBD1 (5 bases). Sequencing was done on a sample of PBMCs. CDR3 DNA: TGTGCCAGCAGCCCCGGTGGGGCTGGGAGCAATCAGCCCCAGCATTTT. Amino acids: CASSPGGAGSNQPQHF.